This entry lists 5 T cell receptor beta chains sequenced from one sample in a study of blood T cell repertoires in COVID-19. Clones were read by immunoSEQ multiplex PCR, and TCRdb kept only the in-frame ones, dropping some. The sample contains 200,000 to 300,000 clones, around four fifths of which appear only once. The specimen was peripheral blood. These receptors all come from a woman aged 55-75 years with active or convalescent COVID-19.

The chain couples TRBV28 to TRBJ1-5; possible D gene TRBD1, 5 bases. CDR1 is MDHEN and CDR2 is SYDVKM in the germline V gene. The V end was cut by 3 bases, the J end by 3 bases, with 15 bases between. The CDR3 covers 16 residues. Here the CDR3 reads CASSFSDGRVNQPQHF. The CDR3 nucleotides read TGTGCCAGCAGTTTCTCCGACGGCAGGGTCAATCAGCCCCAGCATTTT. Complete variable domain (other parts from reference TRBV28 and TRBJ1-5): DVKVTQSSRYLVKRTGEKVFLECVQDMDHENMFWYRQDPGLGLRLIYFSYDVKMKEKGDIPEGYSVSREKKERFSLILESASTNQTSMYLCASSFSDGRVNQPQHFGDGTRLSIL.

This clone was observed a few times. The gene calls are TRBV5-1 and TRBJ2-7; 9 nucleotides align to TRBD2. V lost 4 bases, J lost 1 base, and 6 bases stayed unmatched. The germline gives CDR1 SGHRS, CDR2 YFSETQ. This CDR3 has 15 residues. The CDR3 nucleotides read TGCGCCAGCAGCAGTAGCGGGGGCGCGTCCTACGAGCAGTACTTC. This gives the protein CASSSSGGASYEQYF.

This clone showed up just a few times. V and J are TRBV7-8 and TRBJ1-5, with D tentatively TRBD1 (5 bases). V lost 3 bases, J lost 7 bases, and 13 bases lay in between. Germline V CDR1 and CDR2: SGHVS, FQNEAQ. This CDR3 has 14 amino acids. CDR3 coding DNA: TGTGCCAGCAGCTTCCCCTGGGAGGGGCAGCCCCAGCATTTT. Residues: CASSFPWEGQPQHF. The full variable domain, its missing parts supplied by reference TRBV7-8 and TRBJ1-5, is GAGVSQSPRYKVAKRGQDVALRCDPISGHVSLFWYQQALGQGPEFLTYFQNEAQLDKSGLPSDRFFAERPEGSVSTLKIQRTQQEDSAVYLCASSFPWEGQPQHFGDGTRLSIL.

The chain couples TRBV7-9 to TRBJ1-6; 9 nucleotides align to TRBD1. The V gene end was trimmed by 5 bases and the J gene end by 7 bases; junction bases not matched to a gene: 18. Germline CDR1 is SEHNR and CDR2 is FQNEAQ (reference sequence). This CDR3 comprises 19 residues. CDR3 sequence (DNA): TGTGCCAGCAGCGTTCCCCGAGGGACCGGGACAGGGAACAATTCACCCCTCCACTTT. Translating gives CASSVPRGTGTGNNSPLHF.

V and J are TRBV19 and TRBJ1-2; D is uncertain. V dropped 2 bases and J dropped 6 bases, with 4 bases sitting between them. From germline, CDR1 is LNHDA and CDR2 SQIVND (reference sequence). CDR3 length: 11 amino acids. This chain's CDR3 is CASSIQDGYTF. CDR3 coding DNA: TGTGCCAGTAGTATACAGGATGGCTACACCTTC. Looking up the rest from reference TRBV19 and TRBJ1-2 gives the full variable domain: DGGITQSPKYLFRKEGQNVTLSCEQNLNHDAMYWYRQDPGQGLRLIYYSQIVNDFQKGDIAEGYSVSREKKESFPLTVTSAQKNPTAFYLCASSIQDGYTFGSGTRLTVV.